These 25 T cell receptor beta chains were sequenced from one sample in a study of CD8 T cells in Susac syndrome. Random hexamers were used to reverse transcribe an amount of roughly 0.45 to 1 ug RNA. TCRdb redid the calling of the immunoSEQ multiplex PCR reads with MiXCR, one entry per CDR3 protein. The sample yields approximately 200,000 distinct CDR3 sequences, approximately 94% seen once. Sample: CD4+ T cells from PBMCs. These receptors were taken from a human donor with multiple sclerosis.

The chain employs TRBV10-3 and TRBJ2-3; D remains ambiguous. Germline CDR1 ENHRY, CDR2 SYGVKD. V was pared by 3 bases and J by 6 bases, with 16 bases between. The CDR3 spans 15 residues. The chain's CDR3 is CAISDKTPRADTQYF. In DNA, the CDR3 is TGTGCCATCAGTGATAAAACTCCCCGTGCGGATACGCAGTATTTT.

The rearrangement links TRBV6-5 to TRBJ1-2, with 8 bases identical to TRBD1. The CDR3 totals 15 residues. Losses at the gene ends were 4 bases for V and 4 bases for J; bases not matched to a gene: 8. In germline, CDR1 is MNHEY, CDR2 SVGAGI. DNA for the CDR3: TGTGCCAGCAGTTCCACGACCACAGGGGGCTATGGCTACACCTTC. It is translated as CASSSTTTGGYGYTF.

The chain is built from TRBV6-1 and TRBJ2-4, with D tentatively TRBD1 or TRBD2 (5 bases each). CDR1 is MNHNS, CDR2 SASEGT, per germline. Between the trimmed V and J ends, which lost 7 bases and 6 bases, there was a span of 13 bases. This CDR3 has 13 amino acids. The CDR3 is CASTQGDGNIQYF. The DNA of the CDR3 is TGTGCCAGCACCCAAGGGGACGGAAACATTCAGTACTTC.

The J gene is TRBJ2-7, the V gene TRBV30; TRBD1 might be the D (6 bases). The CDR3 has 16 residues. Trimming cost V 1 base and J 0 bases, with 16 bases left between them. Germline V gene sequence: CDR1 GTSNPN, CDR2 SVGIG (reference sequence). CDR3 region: CAWSEGVRASSYEQYF. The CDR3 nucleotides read TGTGCCTGGAGTGAGGGGGTCAGGGCGAGCTCCTACGAGCAGTACTTC. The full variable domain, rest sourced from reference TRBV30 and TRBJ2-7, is SQTIHQWPATLVQPVGSPLSLECTVEGTSNPNLYWYRQAAGRGLQLLFYSVGIGQISSEVPQNLSASRPQDRQFILSSKKLLLSDSGFYLCAWSEGVRASSYEQYFGPGTRLTVT.

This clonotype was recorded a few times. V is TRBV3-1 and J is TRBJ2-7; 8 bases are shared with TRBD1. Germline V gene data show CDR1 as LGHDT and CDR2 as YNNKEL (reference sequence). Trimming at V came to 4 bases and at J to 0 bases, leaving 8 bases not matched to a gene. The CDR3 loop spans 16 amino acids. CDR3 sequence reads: CASSPLDRATSYEQYF. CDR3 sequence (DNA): TGTGCCAGCAGCCCCCTGGACAGGGCGACCTCCTACGAGCAGTACTTC.

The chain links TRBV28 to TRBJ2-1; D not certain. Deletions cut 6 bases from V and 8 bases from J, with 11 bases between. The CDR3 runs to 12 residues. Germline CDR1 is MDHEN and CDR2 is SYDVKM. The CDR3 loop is CASSPRLYEQFF. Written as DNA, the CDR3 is TGTGCCAGCAGCCCTAGGCTCTATGAGCAGTTCTTC.

CDR3 in amino acids: CASSMSRGQYQETQYF. The CDR3 DNA sequence: TGTGCCAGTAGTATGAGCCGTGGACAGTACCAAGAGACCCAGTACTTC. The chain combines TRBV19 with TRBJ2-5, with D possibly being TRBD1 (6 bases). This CDR3 is built from 16 residues. The V end lost 3 bases, the J end lost 0 bases, and 14 bases lay between the germline ends. CDR1 is LNHDA and CDR2 is SQIVND in the germline V gene (reference sequence). Complete variable domain (other parts from reference TRBV19 and TRBJ2-5): DGGITQSPKYLFRKEGQNVTLSCEQNLNHDAMYWYRQDPGQGLRLIYYSQIVNDFQKGDIAEGYSVSREKKESFPLTVTSAQKNPTAFYLCASSMSRGQYQETQYFGPGTRLLVL.

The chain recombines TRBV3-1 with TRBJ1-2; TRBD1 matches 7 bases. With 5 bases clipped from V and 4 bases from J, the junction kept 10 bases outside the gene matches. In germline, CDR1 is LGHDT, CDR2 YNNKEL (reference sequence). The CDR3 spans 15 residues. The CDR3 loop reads CASSGPGQLSYGYTF. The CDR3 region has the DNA TGTGCCAGCAGCGGCCCGGGACAGCTTTCCTATGGCTACACCTTC.

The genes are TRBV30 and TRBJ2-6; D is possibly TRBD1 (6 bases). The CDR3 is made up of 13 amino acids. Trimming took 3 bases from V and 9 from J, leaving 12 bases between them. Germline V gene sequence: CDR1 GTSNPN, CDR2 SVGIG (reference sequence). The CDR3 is CAWRIQGVNVLTF. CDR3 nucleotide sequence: TGTGCCTGGAGAATACAGGGAGTCAACGTCCTGACTTTC.

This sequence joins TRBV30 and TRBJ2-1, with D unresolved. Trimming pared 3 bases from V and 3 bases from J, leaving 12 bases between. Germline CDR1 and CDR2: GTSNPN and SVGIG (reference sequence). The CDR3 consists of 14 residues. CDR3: CAWRPNHIYNEQFF. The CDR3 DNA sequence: TGTGCCTGGAGGCCTAACCACATCTACAATGAGCAGTTCTTC.

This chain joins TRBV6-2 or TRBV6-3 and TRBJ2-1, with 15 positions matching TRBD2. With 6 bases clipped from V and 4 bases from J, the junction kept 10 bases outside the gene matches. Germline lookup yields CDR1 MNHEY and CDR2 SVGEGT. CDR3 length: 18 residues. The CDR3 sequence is CASRRYGTSGGLYNEQFF. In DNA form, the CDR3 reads TGTGCCAGCAGGCGCTATGGGACTAGCGGGGGGCTATACAATGAGCAGTTCTTC.

CDR3 nucleotide sequence: TGTGCCACCGGGACGGCCAGGAACACTGAAGCTTTCTTT. Translating gives CATGTARNTEAFF. V usage is TRBV15 and J usage is TRBJ1-1, with D tentatively TRBD1 (5 bases). V dropped 8 bases and J dropped 1 base, with 11 bases sitting between them. The CDR3 has 13 residues. Germline V gene sequence: CDR1 LNHNV, CDR2 YYDKDF (reference sequence).

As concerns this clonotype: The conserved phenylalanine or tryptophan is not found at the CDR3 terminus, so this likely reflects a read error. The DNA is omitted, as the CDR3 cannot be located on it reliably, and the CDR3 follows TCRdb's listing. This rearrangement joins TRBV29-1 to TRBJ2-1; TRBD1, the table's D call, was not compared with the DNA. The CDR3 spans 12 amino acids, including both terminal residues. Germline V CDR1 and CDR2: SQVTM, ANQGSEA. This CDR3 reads CSATRPSGQGLI.

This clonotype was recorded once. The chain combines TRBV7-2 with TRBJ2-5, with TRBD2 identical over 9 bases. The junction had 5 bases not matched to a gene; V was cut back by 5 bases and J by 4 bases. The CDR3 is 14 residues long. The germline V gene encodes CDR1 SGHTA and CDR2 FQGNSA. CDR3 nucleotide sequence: TGTGCCAGCAGCCCTAGCGGGGCAGGAGAGACCCAGTACTTC. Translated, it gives CASSPSGAGETQYF. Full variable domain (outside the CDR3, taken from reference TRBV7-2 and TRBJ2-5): GAGVSQSPSNKVTEKGKDVELRCDPISGHTALYWYRQSLGQGLEFLIYFQGNSAPDKSGLPSDRFSAERTGGSVSTLTIQRTQQEDSAVYLCASSPSGAGETQYFGPGTRLLVL.

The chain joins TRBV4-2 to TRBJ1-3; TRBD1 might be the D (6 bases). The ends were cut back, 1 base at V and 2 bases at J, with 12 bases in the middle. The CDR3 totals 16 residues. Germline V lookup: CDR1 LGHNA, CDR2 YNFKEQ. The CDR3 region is CASSQGNRVPGNTIYF. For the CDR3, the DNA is TGTGCCAGCAGCCAAGGGAACAGGGTCCCTGGAAACACCATATATTTT.

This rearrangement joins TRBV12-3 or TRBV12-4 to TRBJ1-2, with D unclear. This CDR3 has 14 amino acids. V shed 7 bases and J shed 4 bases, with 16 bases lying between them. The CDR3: CASTTHGLGYGYTF. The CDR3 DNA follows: TGTGCCAGCACCACCCACGGACTAGGCTATGGCTACACCTTC.

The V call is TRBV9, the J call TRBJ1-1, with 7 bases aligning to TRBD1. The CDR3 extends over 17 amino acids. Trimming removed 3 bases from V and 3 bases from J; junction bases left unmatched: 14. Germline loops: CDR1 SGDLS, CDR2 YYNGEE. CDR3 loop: CASSGRGRSQGDTEAFF. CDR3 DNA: TGTGCCAGCAGCGGGAGGGGCCGAAGTCAGGGGGACACTGAAGCTTTCTTT.

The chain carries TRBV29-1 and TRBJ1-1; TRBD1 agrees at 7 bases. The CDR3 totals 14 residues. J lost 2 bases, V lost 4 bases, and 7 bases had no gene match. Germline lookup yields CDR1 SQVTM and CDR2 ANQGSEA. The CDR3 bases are TGCAGCGTTGTAGGTCAGGGGGGAAACACTGAAGCTTTCTTT. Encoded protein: CSVVGQGGNTEAFF.

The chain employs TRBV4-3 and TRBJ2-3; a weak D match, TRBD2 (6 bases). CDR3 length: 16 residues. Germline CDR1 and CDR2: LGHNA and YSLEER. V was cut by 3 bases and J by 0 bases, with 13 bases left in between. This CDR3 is CASSQELAISTDTQYF. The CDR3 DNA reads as TGCGCCAGCAGCCAGGAACTAGCTATTAGCACAGATACGCAGTATTTT.

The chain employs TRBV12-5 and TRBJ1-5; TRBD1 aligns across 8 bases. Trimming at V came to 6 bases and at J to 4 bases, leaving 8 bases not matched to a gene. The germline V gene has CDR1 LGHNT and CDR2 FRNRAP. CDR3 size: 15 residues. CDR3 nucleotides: TGTGCTAGTGGCCGGACAGGGAATATAAATCAGCCCCAGCATTTT. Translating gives CASGRTGNINQPQHF.

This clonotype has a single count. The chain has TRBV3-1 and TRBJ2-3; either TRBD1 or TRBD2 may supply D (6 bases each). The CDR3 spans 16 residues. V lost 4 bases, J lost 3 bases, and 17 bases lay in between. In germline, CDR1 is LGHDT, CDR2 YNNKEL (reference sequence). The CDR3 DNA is TGTGCCAGCAGCCCTTACCTAGGGGGGCCGACAGATACGCAGTATTTT. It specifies CASSPYLGGPTDTQYF.

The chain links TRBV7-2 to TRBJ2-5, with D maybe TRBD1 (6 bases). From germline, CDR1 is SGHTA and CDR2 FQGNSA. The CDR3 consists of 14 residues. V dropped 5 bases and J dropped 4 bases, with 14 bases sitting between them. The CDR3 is CASSRTGLPETQYF. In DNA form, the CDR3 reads TGTGCCAGCAGCCGAACAGGGCTCCCAGAGACCCAGTACTTC.

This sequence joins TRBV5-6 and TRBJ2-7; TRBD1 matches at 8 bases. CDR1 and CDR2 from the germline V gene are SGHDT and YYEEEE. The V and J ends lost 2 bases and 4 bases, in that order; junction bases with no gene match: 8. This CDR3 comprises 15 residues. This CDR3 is CASSFLGQGYYEQYF. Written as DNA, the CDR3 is TGTGCCAGCAGCTTTCTTGGACAGGGATATTACGAGCAGTACTTC. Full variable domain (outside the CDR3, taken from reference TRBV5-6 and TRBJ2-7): DAGVTQSPTHLIKTRGQQVTLRCSPKSGHDTVSWYQQALGQGPQFIFQYYEEEERQRGNFPDRFSGHQFPNYSSELNVNALLLGDSALYLCASSFLGQGYYEQYFGPGTRLTVT.

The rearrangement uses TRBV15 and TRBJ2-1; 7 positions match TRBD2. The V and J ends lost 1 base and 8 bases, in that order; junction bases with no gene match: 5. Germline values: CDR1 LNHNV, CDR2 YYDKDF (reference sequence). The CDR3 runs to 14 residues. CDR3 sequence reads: CATSRGAGEDEQFF. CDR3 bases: TGTGCCACCAGCAGAGGGGCGGGAGAGGATGAGCAGTTCTTC.

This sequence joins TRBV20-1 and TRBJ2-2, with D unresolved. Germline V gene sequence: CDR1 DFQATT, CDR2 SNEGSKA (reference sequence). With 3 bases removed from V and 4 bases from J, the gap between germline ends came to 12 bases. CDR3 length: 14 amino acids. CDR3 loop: CSASNTALTGELFF. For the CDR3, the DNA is TGCAGTGCTAGTAACACCGCTCTCACCGGGGAGCTGTTTTTT.